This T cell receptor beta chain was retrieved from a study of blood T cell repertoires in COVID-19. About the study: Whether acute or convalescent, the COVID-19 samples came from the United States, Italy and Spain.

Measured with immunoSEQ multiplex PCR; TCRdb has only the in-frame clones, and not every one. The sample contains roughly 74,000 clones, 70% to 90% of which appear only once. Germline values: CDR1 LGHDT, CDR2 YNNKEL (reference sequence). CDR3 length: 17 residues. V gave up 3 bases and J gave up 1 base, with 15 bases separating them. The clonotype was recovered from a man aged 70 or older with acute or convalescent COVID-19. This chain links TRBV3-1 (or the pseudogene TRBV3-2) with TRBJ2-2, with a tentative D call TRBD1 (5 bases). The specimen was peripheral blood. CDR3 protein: CASSQGRTSGNTGELFF. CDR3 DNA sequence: TGTGCCAGCAGCCAGGGAAGGACATCGGGGAACACCGGGGAGCTGTTTTTT.